The present T cell receptor (beta chain) was sequenced within a study of blood T cell repertoires in COVID-19. Turning to the study itself: The origin of the acute and convalescent COVID-19 samples was the United States, Italy and Spain. T cells, B-cell-depleted T cells, or PBMCs provided the cDNA or gDNA that served as material.

CDR1 is SGHTA, CDR2 FQGTGA, per germline. J gave up 6 bases and V 5 bases, and 6 bases lay outside the gene matches. The CDR3 consists of 14 residues. Per the original data handling: The assay estimated nucleated cells by amplifying reference gene primers. Generated by immunoSEQ multiplex PCR, the TCRdb table keeps only in-frame clones and is missing some. The D gene and trimming were derived from the DNA, and the V and J assignments and clone size from that table. The table includes 75,000 to 85,000 clones, roughly four fifths detected once. The sample was peripheral blood. V gene TRBV7-3 combines with J gene TRBJ2-2; 7 nucleotides align to TRBD1. The receptor comes from a human donor in a cohort sampled during active COVID-19. CDR3 bases: TGTGCCAGCAGCATACAGGGGTTGCCCGGGGAGCTGTTTTTT. As protein: CASSIQGLPGELFF.